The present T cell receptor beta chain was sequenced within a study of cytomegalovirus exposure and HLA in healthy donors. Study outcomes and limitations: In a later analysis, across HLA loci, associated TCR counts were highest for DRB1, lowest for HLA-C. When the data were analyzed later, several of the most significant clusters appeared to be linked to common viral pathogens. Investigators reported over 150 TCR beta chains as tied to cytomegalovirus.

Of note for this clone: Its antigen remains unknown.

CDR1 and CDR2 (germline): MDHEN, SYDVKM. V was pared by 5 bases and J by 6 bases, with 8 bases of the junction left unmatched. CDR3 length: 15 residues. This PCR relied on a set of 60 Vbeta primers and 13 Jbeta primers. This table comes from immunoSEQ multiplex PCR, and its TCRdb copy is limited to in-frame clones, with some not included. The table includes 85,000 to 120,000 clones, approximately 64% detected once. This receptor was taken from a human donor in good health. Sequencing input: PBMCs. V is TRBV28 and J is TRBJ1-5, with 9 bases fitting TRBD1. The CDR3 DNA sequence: TGTGCCAGCAGTAACAGGGGGCTTGGTAGTCAGCCCCAGCATTTT. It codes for CASSNRGLGSQPQHF.